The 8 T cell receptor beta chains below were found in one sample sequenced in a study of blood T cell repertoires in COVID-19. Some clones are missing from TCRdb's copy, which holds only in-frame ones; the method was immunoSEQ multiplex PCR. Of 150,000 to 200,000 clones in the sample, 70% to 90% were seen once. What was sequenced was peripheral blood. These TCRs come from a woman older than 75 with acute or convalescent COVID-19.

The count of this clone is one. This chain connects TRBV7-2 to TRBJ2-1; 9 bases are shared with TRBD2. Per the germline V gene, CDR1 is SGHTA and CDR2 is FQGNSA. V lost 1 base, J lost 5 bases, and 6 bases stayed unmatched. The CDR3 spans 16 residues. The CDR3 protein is CASSLGGLATHNEQFF. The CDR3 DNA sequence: TGTGCCAGCAGCTTAGGTGGACTAGCGACCCACAATGAGCAGTTCTTC. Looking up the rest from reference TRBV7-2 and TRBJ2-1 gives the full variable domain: GAGVSQSPSNKVTEKGKDVELRCDPISGHTALYWYRQSLGQGLEFLIYFQGNSAPDKSGLPSDRFSAERTGGSVSTLTIQRTQQEDSAVYLCASSLGGLATHNEQFFGPGTRLTVL.

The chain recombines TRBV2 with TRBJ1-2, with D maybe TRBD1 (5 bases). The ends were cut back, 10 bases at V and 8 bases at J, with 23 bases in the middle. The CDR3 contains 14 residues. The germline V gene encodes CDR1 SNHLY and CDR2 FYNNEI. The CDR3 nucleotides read TGTGCCACCTTCCGGGGGGGAGTAAGGGACGGCTACACCTTC. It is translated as CATFRGGVRDGYTF.

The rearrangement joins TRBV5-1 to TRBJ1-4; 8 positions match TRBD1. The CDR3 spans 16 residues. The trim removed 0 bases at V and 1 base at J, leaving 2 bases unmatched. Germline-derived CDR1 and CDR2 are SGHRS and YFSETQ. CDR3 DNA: TGCGCCAGCAGCTTGGACAGGGGGGGAACTAATGAAAAACTGTTTTTT. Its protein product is CASSLDRGGTNEKLFF.

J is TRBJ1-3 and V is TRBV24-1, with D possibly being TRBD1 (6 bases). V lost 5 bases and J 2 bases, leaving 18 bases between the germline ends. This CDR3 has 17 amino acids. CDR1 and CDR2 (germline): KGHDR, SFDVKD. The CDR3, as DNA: TGTGCCACCAGTGCCACCGGGACACGGTCTCCTGGAAACACCATATATTTT. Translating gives CATSATGTRSPGNTIYF.

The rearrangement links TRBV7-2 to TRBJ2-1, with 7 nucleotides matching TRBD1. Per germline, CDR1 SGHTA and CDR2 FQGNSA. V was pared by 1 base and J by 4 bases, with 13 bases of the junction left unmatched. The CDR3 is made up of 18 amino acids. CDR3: CASSLESRGGVMYNEQFF. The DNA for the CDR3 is TGTGCCAGCAGCTTAGAGTCGAGAGGGGGCGTAATGTACAATGAGCAGTTCTTC.

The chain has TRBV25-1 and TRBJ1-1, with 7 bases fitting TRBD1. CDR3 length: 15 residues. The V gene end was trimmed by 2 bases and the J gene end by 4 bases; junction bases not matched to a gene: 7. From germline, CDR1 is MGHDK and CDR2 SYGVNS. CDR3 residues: CASSEGWAGGTEAFF. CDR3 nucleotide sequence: TGTGCCAGCAGTGAAGGATGGGCAGGGGGCACTGAAGCTTTCTTT.

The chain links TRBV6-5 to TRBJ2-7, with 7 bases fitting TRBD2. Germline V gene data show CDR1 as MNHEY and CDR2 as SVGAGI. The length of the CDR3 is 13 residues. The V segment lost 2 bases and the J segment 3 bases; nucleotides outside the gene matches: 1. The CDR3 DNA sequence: TGTGCCAGCAGTTACCGGGACTACTACGAGCAGTACTTC. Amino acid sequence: CASSYRDYYEQYF.

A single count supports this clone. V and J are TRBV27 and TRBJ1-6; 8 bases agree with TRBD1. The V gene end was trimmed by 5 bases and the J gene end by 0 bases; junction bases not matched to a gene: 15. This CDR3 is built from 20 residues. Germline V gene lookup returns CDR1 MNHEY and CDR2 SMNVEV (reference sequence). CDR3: CASSLRQGSFLSSYNSPLHF. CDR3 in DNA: TGTGCCAGCAGTCTCAGACAGGGGTCCTTCTTGAGCTCCTATAATTCACCCCTCCACTTT.